These 20 T cell receptor beta chains were sequenced from one sample in a study of blood T cells in healthy people across ages. A sample-barcoded 5' primer and a J-beta primer mix were used in a second PCR of roughly 7 to 11 cycles. Each CDR3 protein is one row after TCRdb ran MiXCR on the 5' RACE reads. The sample yields 650,000 to 800,000 distinct CDR3 sequences, 40% to 50% seen once. Sequenced input: blood. The receptors stem from a man aged 55 to 70 in good health.

A few counts support this clonotype. The V call is TRBV4-1, the J call TRBJ1-6; tentatively, D is TRBD1 (6 bases). The CDR3 is 16 amino acids. V lost 1 base and J 6 bases, leaving 13 bases between the germline ends. The germline gives CDR1 MGHRA, CDR2 YSYEKL. In DNA, the CDR3 is TGCGCCAGCAGCCAAGTGCGGACAGATCTTAATTCACCCCTCCACTTT. Amino acid sequence: CASSQVRTDLNSPLHF.

The V and J genes are TRBV19 and TRBJ1-5, with a weak D call TRBD1 (5 bases). CDR1 and CDR2 (germline): LNHDA, SQIVND (reference sequence). The CDR3 runs 14 residues. The germline V and J ends were trimmed by 6 bases and 4 bases, with 13 bases remaining between them. CDR3 protein: CASRLDGGNQPQHF. DNA for the CDR3: TGTGCCAGTAGACTAGATGGGGGGAATCAGCCCCAGCATTTT.

V gene TRBV6-5 combines with J gene TRBJ1-5, with TRBD1 identical over 8 bases. The J segment lost 7 bases and the V segment lost 5 bases, leaving 7 bases of the junction unmatched. Per the germline V gene, CDR1 is MNHEY and CDR2 is SVGAGI. CDR3 size: 14 residues. CDR3: CASSVTGAGQPQHF. CDR3 sequence (DNA): TGTGCCAGCAGTGTGACAGGGGCGGGCCAGCCCCAGCATTTT.

The chain's CDR3 is CSARDEQRFNTEAFF. The DNA for the CDR3 is TGCAGTGCTAGAGATGAACAGAGGTTTAACACTGAAGCTTTCTTT. This chain connects TRBV20-1 to TRBJ1-1; D is unclear. The CDR3 is made up of 15 amino acids. CDR1 is DFQATT and CDR2 is SNEGSKA in the germline V gene (reference sequence). The V end lost 0 bases, the J end lost 2 bases, and 13 bases lay between the germline ends.

The chain couples TRBV12-3 or TRBV12-4 to TRBJ2-3; 7 bases are a match to TRBD2. Trimming at V came to 3 bases and at J to 2 bases, leaving 11 bases not matched to a gene. The CDR3 has 17 amino acids. The CDR3 reads CASSFGSYGGDTDTQYF. The CDR3 DNA reads TGTGCCAGCAGTTTTGGGTCCTATGGGGGGGACACAGATACGCAGTATTTT.

This clonotype turned up a few times. CDR3 region: CASSGGSLADTQYF. CDR3 nucleotides: TGTGCCAGCAGTGGGGGAAGCCTCGCAGATACGCAGTATTTT. The chain couples TRBV6-1 to TRBJ2-3, with D unclear. V lost 4 bases, J lost 4 bases, and 12 bases lay in between. The CDR3 consists of 14 residues. Germline V gene data show CDR1 as MNHNS and CDR2 as SASEGT.

This clonotype has just a few counts. The V and J genes are TRBV7-2 and TRBJ2-7; 7 bases align to TRBD2. This CDR3 region has 13 residues. J was trimmed by 5 bases and V by 4 bases; bases with no gene match: 5. From germline, CDR1 is SGHTA and CDR2 FQGNSA. The CDR3 spells CASSWTSFDEQYF. CDR3 in DNA: TGTGCCAGCAGCTGGACTAGTTTTGACGAGCAGTACTTC.

J is TRBJ2-1 and V is TRBV6-5, with TRBD2 as a possible D gene (5 bases). Per germline, CDR1 MNHEY and CDR2 SVGAGI. Trimming shortened V by 7 bases and J by 0 bases, and 10 bases separated the two germline ends. The CDR3 contains 14 residues. CDR3 region: CASKGRGSYNEQFF. CDR3 sequence (DNA): TGTGCCAGCAAGGGTCGGGGCTCCTACAATGAGCAGTTCTTC.

The rearrangement links TRBV4-3 to TRBJ2-3, with 8 nucleotides matching TRBD2. The V and J ends lost 4 bases and 6 bases, in that order; junction bases with no gene match: 12. CDR1 LGHNA and CDR2 YSLEER come from the germline V gene. The CDR3 has 16 residues. The CDR3 region has the DNA TGCGCCAGCAGCCGCGGACTAGCTTTTTTACAGGATACGCAGTATTTT. This encodes CASSRGLAFLQDTQYF.

This chain uses TRBV30 with TRBJ2-7; 8 bases are shared with TRBD1. V lost 3 bases, J lost 3 bases, and 4 bases stayed unmatched. Germline assignment: CDR1 GTSNPN and CDR2 SVGIG (reference sequence). This CDR3 comprises 13 residues. CDR3 loop: CAWRDTGGYEQYF. The DNA of the CDR3 is TGTGCCTGGAGGGACACAGGGGGCTACGAGCAGTACTTC.

This sequence joins TRBV30 and TRBJ2-1; either TRBD1 or TRBD2 may supply D (5 bases each). The CDR3 has 15 residues. With 4 bases removed from V and 4 bases from J, the gap between germline ends came to 17 bases. CDR1 is GTSNPN, CDR2 SVGIG, per germline (reference sequence). The CDR3 loop reads CAWIRPGPSYNEQFF. Written as DNA, the CDR3 is TGTGCCTGGATCCGTCCGGGACCCTCTTACAATGAGCAGTTCTTC.

This clonotype was found a few times. The chain is built from TRBV20-1 and TRBJ2-5, with TRBD1 matching over 9 bases. The CDR3 has 12 amino acids. V trimming: 6 bases; J trimming: 4 bases; junction bases outside the gene matches: 3. CDR1 is DFQATT, CDR2 SNEGSKA, per germline (reference sequence). CDR3 coding DNA: TGCAGTGCGAGGGACAGGGTAGAGACCCAGTACTTC. Translated: CSARDRVETQYF.

This sequence joins TRBV12-3 or TRBV12-4 and TRBJ2-3; D not resolved. The V gene lost 7 bases and the J gene lost 2 bases, with 4 bases spanning the gap. The CDR3 runs 11 residues. CDR3 region: CASMDTDTQYF. CDR3 coding DNA: TGTGCCAGCATGGACACAGATACGCAGTATTTT.

The gene calls are TRBV10-3 and TRBJ2-2; 12 bases align to TRBD2. The CDR3 covers 15 residues. Per the germline V gene, CDR1 is ENHRY and CDR2 is SYGVKD. Unmatched junction bases numbered 6, after V lost 7 bases and J lost 6 bases. CDR3 amino acids: CAIKWTSGVAGELFF. The CDR3 DNA reads as TGTGCCATCAAATGGACTAGCGGGGTTGCCGGGGAGCTGTTTTTT.

This clonotype was detected a few times. The V gene is TRBV6-4, the J gene TRBJ2-4, with D perhaps TRBD1 (6 bases). The CDR3 is made up of 14 amino acids. With 9 bases removed from V and 2 bases from J, the gap between germline ends came to 14 bases. Germline assignment: CDR1 MRHNA and CDR2 SNTAGT. The CDR3 reads CASAPQGPKNIQYF. DNA for the CDR3: TGTGCCAGTGCACCACAGGGCCCCAAAAACATTCAGTACTTC.

In DNA, the CDR3 is TGCGCCAGCAGCCAAAGTCACGCGGTTGAGCAGTACTTC. Its protein product is CASSQSHAVEQYF. The J gene is TRBJ2-1, the V gene TRBV4-1; D uncertain. The J call may be wrong; the DNA end is better matched by TRBJ2-7. Germline assignment: CDR1 MGHRA and CDR2 YSYEKL. The CDR3 sequence is 13 residues long.

V usage is TRBV7-3 and J usage is TRBJ2-5; D is possibly TRBD1 (5 bases). This CDR3 region has 13 residues. CDR1 SGHTA and CDR2 FQGTGA come from the germline V gene. V was clipped by 5 bases and J by 0 bases, with 7 bases between them. The CDR3 loop is CASSGADQETQYF. The CDR3 nucleotides are TGTGCCAGCAGCGGGGCCGACCAAGAGACCCAGTACTTC.

V usage is TRBV15 and J usage is TRBJ2-6; D is unresolved. Germline assignment: CDR1 LNHNV and CDR2 YYDKDF (reference sequence). The V end was cut by 0 bases, the J end by 4 bases, with 10 bases between. This CDR3 spans 16 amino acids. The CDR3 sequence: CATSRDGALGANVLTF. The CDR3 DNA follows: TGTGCCACCAGCAGAGATGGAGCTTTAGGGGCCAACGTCCTGACTTTC. Together with reference TRBV15 and TRBJ2-6, the CDR3 gives the full variable domain: DAMVIQNPRYQVTQFGKPVTLSCSQTLNHNVMYWYQQKSSQAPKLLFHYYDKDFNNEADTPDNFQSRRPNTSFCFLDIRSPGLGDTAMYLCATSRDGALGANVLTFGAGSRLTVL.

The rearrangement links TRBV5-1 to TRBJ2-2, with 9 nucleotides matching TRBD1. This CDR3 spans 16 amino acids. J was trimmed by 5 bases and V by 5 bases; bases with no gene match: 10. Germline CDR1 reads SGHRS; CDR2 reads YFSETQ. As DNA, the CDR3 is TGCGCCAGCAGTGAGCGACCCGGGACAGGGACCGGGGAGCTGTTTTTT. Protein: CASSERPGTGTGELFF. The entire variable domain, with the rest obtained from reference TRBV5-1 and TRBJ2-2, is as follows: KAGVTQTPRYLIKTRGQQVTLSCSPISGHRSVSWYQQTPGQGLQFLFEYFSETQRNKGNFPGRFSGRQFSNSRSEMNVSTLELGDSALYLCASSERPGTGTGELFFGEGSRLTVL.

The V call is TRBV27, the J call TRBJ2-5, with 7 bases aligning to TRBD1. The last part of the DNA fits TRBJ2-7 better; the J call may be wrong. CDR1 is MNHEY, CDR2 SMNVEV, per germline (reference sequence). CDR3 size: 14 residues. CDR3 DNA: TGTGCCAGCAGTAGATTGACAGGGAGATACGAGCAGTACTTC. Translation gives CASSRLTGRYEQYF.